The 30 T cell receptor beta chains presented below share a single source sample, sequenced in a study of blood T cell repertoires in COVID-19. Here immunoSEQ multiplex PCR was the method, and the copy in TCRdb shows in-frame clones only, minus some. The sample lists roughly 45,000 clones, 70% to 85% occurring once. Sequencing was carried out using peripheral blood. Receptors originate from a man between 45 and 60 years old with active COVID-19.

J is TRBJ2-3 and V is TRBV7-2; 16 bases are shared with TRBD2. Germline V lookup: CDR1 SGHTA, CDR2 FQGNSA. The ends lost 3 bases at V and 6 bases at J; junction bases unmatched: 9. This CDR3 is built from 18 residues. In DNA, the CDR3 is TGTGCCAGCAGCTTTGGGACTAGCGGGGGGGCCCACACGGATACGCAGTATTTT. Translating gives CASSFGTSGGAHTDTQYF.

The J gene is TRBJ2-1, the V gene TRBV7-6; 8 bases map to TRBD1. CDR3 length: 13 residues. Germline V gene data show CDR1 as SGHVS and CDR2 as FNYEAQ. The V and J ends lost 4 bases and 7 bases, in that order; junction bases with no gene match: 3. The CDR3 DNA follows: TGTGCCAGCAGCTGGGACAGGTGGAATGAGCAGTTCTTC. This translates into CASSWDRWNEQFF.

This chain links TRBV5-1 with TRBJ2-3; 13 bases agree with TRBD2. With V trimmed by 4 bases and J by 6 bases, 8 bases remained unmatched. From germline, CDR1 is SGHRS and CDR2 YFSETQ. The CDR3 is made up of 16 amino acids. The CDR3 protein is CASSVPGLAGRDTQYF. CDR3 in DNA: TGCGCCAGCAGCGTTCCGGGACTAGCGGGGAGGGATACGCAGTATTTT.

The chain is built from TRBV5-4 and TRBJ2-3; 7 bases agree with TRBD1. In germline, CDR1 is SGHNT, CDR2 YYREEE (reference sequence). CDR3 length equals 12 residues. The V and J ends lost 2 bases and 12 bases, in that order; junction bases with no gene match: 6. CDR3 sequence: CASSFLQGEQYF. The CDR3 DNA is TGTGCCAGCAGCTTTCTTCAGGGGGAACAGTATTTT.

The CDR3 reads CASSLGWSSYNSPLHF. The CDR3 coding sequence is TGTGCCAGCAGCTTAGGGTGGAGCTCCTATAATTCACCCCTCCACTTT. The J gene is TRBJ1-6, the V gene TRBV7-8; D is ambiguous. V lost 1 base to trimming and J lost 0 bases, with 7 bases between them. Germline V gene lookup returns CDR1 SGHVS and CDR2 FQNEAQ. The CDR3 contains 16 residues.

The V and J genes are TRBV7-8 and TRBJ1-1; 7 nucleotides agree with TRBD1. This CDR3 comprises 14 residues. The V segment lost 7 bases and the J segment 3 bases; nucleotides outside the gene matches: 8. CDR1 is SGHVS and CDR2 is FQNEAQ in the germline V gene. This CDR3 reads CASTPRDSYTEAFF. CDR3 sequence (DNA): TGTGCCAGCACCCCTCGGGACAGCTACACTGAAGCTTTCTTT.

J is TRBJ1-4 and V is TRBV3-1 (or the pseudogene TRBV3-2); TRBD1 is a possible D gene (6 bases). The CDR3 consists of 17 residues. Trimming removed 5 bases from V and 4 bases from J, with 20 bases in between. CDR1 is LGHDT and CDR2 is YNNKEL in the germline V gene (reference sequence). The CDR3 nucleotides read TGTGCCAGCAGCTCGACAACACACGGACAGCTTAATGAAAAACTGTTTTTT. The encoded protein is CASSSTTHGQLNEKLFF.

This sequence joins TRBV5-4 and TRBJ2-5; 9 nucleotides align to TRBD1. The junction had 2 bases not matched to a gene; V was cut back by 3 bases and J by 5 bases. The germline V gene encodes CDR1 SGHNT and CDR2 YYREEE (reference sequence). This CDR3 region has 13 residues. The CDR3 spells CASSSTGGETQYF. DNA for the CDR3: TGTGCCAGCAGCTCGACAGGGGGTGAGACCCAGTACTTC.

The CDR3 loop is CATSGSGGLPYNEQFF. CDR3 coding DNA: TGTGCCACCAGTGGGTCCGGGGGGCTTCCCTACAATGAGCAGTTCTTC. This chain connects TRBV24-1 to TRBJ2-1, with a tentative D call TRBD2 (7 bases). This CDR3 is built from 16 residues. Between the trimmed V and J ends, which lost 5 bases and 2 bases, there was a span of 15 bases. The germline V gene encodes CDR1 KGHDR and CDR2 SFDVKD.

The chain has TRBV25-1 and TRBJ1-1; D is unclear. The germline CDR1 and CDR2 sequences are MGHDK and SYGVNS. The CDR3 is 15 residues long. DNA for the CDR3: TGTGCATCTAAAGTAGACGGCGGTCCAAACACTGAAGCTTTCTTT. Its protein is CASKVDGGPNTEAFF.

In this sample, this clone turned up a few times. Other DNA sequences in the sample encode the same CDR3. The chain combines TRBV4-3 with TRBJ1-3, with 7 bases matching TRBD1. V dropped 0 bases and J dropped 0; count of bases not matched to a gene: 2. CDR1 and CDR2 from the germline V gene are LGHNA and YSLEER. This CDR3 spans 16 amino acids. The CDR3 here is CASSQDRDSSGNTIYF. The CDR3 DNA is TGCGCCAGCAGCCAAGATCGGGACAGCTCTGGAAACACCATATATTTT.

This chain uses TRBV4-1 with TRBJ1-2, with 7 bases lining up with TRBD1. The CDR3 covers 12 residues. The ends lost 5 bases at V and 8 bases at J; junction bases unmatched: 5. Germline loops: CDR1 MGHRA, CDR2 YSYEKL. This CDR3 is CASSARRGGYTF. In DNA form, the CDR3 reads TGCGCCAGCAGCGCGCGCAGGGGGGGCTACACCTTC.

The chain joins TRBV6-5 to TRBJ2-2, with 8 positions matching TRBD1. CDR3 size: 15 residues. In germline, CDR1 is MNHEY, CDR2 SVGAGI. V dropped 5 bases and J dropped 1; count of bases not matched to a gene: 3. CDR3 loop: CASSPDRGNTGELFF. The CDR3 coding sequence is TGTGCCAGCAGTCCCGACAGGGGGAACACCGGGGAGCTGTTTTTT.

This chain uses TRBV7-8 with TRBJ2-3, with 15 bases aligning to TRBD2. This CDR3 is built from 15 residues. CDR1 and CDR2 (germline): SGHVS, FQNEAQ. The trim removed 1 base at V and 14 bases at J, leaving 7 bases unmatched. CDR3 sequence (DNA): TGTGCCAGCAGCTTAGATGGGACTAGCGGGGGGAGGGGGTATTTT. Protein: CASSLDGTSGGRGYF.

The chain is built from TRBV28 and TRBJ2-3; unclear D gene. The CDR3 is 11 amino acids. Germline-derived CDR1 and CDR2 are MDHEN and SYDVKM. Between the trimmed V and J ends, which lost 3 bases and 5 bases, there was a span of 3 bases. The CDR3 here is CASSFRDTQYF. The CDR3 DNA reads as TGTGCCAGCAGTTTCAGAGATACGCAGTATTTT.

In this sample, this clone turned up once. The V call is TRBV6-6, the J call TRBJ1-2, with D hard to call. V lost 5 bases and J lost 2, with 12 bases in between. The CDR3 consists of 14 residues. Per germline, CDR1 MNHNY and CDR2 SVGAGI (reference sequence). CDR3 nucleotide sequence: TGTGCCAGCAGTGACAAATCTGGGAACTATGGCTACACCTTC. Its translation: CASSDKSGNYGYTF.

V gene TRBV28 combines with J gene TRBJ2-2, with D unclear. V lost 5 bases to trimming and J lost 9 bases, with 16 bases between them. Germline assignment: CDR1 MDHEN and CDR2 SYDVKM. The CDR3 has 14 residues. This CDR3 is CASSPHSSARELFF. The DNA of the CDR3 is TGTGCCAGCAGTCCCCACTCCTCTGCCCGGGAGCTGTTTTTT.

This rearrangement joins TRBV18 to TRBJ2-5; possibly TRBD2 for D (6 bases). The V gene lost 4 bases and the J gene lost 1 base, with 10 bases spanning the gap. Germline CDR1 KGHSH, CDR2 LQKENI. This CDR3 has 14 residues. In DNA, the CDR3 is TGTGCCAGCTCACTTCCGGGACTCCAAGAGACCCAGTACTTC. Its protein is CASSLPGLQETQYF.

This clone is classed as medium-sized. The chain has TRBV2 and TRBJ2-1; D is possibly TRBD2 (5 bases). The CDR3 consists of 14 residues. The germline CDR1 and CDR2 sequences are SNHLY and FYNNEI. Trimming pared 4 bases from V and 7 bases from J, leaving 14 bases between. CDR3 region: CASSGLSSRNEQFF. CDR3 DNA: TGTGCCAGCAGTGGGCTCTCTAGCAGGAATGAGCAGTTCTTC.

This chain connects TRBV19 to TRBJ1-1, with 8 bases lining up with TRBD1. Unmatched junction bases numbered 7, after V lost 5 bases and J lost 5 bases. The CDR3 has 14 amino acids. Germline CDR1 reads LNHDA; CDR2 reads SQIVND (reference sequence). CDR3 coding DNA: TGTGCCAGTAGTCTCCGGACAGGGAAGACTGAAGCTTTCTTT. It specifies CASSLRTGKTEAFF.

The CDR3 region is CARSLGFGAGDKETQYF. As DNA, the CDR3 is TGTGCCAGAAGCTTGGGGTTTGGGGCAGGGGATAAAGAGACCCAGTACTTC. The chain uses TRBV5-3 and TRBJ2-5; possibly TRBD1 for D (6 bases). TRBV5-3 is placed among ORFs of uncertain function. Trimming took 0 bases from V and 3 from J, leaving 18 bases between them. The CDR3 has 17 amino acids.

CDR3 sequence (DNA): TGTGCCAGCAGCCAAGATGCAGATCAGCCCCAGCATTTT. Its protein product is CASSQDADQPQHF. The gene calls are TRBV3-1 (or the pseudogene TRBV3-2) and TRBJ1-5; no reliable D call. The ends were cut back, 0 bases at V and 5 bases at J, with 5 bases in the middle. Germline values: CDR1 LGHDT, CDR2 YNNKEL (reference sequence). This CDR3 is 13 amino acids long.

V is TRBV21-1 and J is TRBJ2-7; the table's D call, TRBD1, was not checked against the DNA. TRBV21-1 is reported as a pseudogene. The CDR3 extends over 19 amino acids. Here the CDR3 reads CASSKKSEKRQGASYEQYF. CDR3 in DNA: TGTGCCAGCAGCAAAAAATCGGAGAAGAGACAGGGGGCTTCCTACGAGCAGTACTTC.

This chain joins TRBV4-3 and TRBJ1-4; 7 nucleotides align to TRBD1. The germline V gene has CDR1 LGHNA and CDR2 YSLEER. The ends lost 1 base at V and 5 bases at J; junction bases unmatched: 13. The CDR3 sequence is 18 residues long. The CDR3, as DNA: TGCGCCAGCAGCCAAGTAGTCCCCCCGACAGGGAGAAATGAAAAACTGTTTTTT. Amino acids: CASSQVVPPTGRNEKLFF.

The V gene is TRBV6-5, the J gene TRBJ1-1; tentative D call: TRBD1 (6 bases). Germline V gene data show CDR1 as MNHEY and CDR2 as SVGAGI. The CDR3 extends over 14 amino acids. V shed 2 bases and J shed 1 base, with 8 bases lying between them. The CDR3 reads CASSYRGQNTEAFF. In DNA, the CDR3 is TGTGCCAGCAGTTACAGGGGACAGAACACTGAAGCTTTCTTT.

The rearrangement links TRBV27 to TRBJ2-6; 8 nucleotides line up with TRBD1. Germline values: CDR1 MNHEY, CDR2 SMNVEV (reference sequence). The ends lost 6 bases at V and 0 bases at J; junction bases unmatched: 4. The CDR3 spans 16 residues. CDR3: CASRRTGLSGANVLTF. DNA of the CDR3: TGTGCCAGCAGGAGGACAGGGCTCTCTGGGGCCAACGTCCTGACTTTC.

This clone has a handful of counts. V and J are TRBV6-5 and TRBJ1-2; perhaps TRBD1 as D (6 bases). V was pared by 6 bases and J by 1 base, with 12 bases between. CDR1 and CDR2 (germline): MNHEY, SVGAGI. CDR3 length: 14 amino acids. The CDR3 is CASSRDNSNYGYTF. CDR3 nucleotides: TGTGCCAGCAGCCGGGACAACAGTAACTATGGCTACACCTTC.

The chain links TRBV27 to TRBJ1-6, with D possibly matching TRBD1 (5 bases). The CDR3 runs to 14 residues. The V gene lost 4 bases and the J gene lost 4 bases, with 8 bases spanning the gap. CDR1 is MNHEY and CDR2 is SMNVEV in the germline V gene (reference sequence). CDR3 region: CASSSRVYNSPLHF. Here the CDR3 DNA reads TGTGCCAGCAGTTCCAGGGTATATAATTCACCCCTCCACTTT.

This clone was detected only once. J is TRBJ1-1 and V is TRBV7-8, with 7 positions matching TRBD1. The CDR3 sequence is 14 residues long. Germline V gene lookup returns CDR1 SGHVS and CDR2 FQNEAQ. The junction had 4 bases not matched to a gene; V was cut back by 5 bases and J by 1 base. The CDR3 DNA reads TGTGCCAGCAGCACCCGGACAGGGAACACTGAAGCTTTCTTT. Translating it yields CASSTRTGNTEAFF.

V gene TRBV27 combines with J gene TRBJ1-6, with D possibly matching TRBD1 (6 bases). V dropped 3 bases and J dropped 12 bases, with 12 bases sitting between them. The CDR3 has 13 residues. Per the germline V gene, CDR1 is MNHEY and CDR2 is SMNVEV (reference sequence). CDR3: CASSFQGIGPLHF. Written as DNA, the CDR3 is TGTGCCAGCAGTTTTCAGGGGATTGGACCCCTCCACTTT.